The rows below give T cell receptor beta chains drawn from one sample of a study of cytomegalovirus exposure and HLA in healthy donors. Here immunoSEQ multiplex PCR was the method, and the copy in TCRdb shows in-frame clones only, minus some. This repertoire shows about 170,000 clones, over 80% found once; its top ten account for roughly 1.2%. The sequenced sample consisted of PBMCs. These receptors were taken from a boy between 2 and 15 years old in good health and CMV-seronegative. Both conserved end residues are part of each CDR3. The order of the fields is D gene, clone size, J gene, V gene, CDR3 length, CDR3 DNA, CDR3 protein. The D gene is left open where the match is weak. For some rows the clone size is stated as once, few or many, or as a class when expanded; others skip it.

>TRBD1|-|TRBJ2-3|TRBV27|16
TGTGCCAGCAGTGCGACCGGGACAGCGGTGTCGGATACGCAGTATTTT
CASSATGTAVSDTQYF
>-|-|TRBJ1-1|TRBV5-5|15
TGTGCCAGCAGCAGAGTACAGGGCGGTTGGGCTGAAGCTTTCTTT
CASSRVQGGWAEAFF
>-|-|TRBJ1-1|TRBV18|18
TGTGCCAGCTCACCACTGGCTGTCCAAGGAGGAGGGGACACTGAAGCTTTCTTT
CASSPLAVQGGGDTEAFF
>-|-|TRBJ2-4|TRBV30|14
TGTGCCTGGAGTGTAGCAGGGCGTAAGAACATTCAGTACTTC
CAWSVAGRKNIQYF
>-|-|TRBJ1-2|TRBV29-1|13
TGCAGCGTTGACGGGACACCCAGCCGGGGCTACACCTTC
CSVDGTPSRGYTF
>TRBD1|-|TRBJ1-2|TRBV28|16
TGTGCCAGCAGTTCCACGGGCAGGGGGCAGGACTATGGCTACACCTTC
CASSSTGRGQDYGYTF
>-|-|TRBJ1-5|TRBV23-1|15
TGCGCCAGCAGTCTCCAGGGCAGGTGCAATCAGCCCCAGCATTTT
CASSLQGRCNQPQHF
>TRBD2|-|TRBJ2-5|TRBV7-9|17
TGTGCCAGCAGCTCCCGACTAGCGGGGGTCCTCCAAGAGACCCAGTACTTC
CASSSRLAGVLQETQYF
>TRBD2|-|TRBJ2-3|TRBV2|17
TGTGCCAGCAGTGTTGGGGCCTGGACTAGCGGAACAGATACGCAGTATTTT
CASSVGAWTSGTDTQYF
>TRBD2|-|TRBJ2-1|TRBV28|19
TGTGCCAGCAGGAAGGCGGGACTAGCGGCCCTTAGCTCCTACAATGAGCAGTTCTTC
CASRKAGLAALSSYNEQFF
>TRBD1|-|TRBJ2-1|TRBV6-5|14
TGTGCCAGCAGTTTTGAGGGGGCTTTGAATGAGCAGTTCTTC
CASSFEGALNEQFF
>-|once|TRBJ2-1|TRBV4-2|16
TGTGCCAGCAGCCTTGAATTGGGGGGACCATACAATGAGCAGTTCTTC
CASSLELGGPYNEQFF
>-|-|TRBJ1-1|TRBV25-1|12
TGTGCCAGCAGAACAGGTAACACTGAAGCTTTCTTT
CASRTGNTEAFF
>-|once|TRBJ1-1|TRBV30|19
TGTGCCTGGAGTGTACTTTGGGGGGAATGGGTTGGTGTGAACACTGAAGCTTTCTTT
CAWSVLWGEWVGVNTEAFF
>TRBD1|-|TRBJ1-2|TRBV15|17
TGTGCCACCAGCAGAGATTGGAGGACAGGACCTAACTATGGCTACACCTTC
CATSRDWRTGPNYGYTF
>-|-|TRBJ1-1|TRBV29-1|13
TGCAGCGTTGAAGGTCTCGGGGTCCCTGAAGCTTTCTTT
CSVEGLGVPEAFF
>-|-|TRBJ2-7|TRBV15|15
TGTGCCACCAGCAGAGATGCCGACATCGGTGTCGAGCAGTACTTC
CATSRDADIGVEQYF
>TRBD2|-|TRBJ2-3|TRBV4-3|16
TGCGCCAGCAGCCAAGATGTCCTAGCGGGAGCAGATACGCAGTATTTT
CASSQDVLAGADTQYF
>-|-|TRBJ1-1|TRBV15|14
TGTGCCACCAGCAGAGTGCCGGGGAACACTGAAGCTTTCTTT
CATSRVPGNTEAFF
>-|-|TRBJ1-5|TRBV7-6|13
TGTGCCAGCAGTATGGGAGGGAGCCAGCCCCAGCATTTT
CASSMGGSQPQHF
>TRBD2|-|TRBJ2-1|TRBV28|15
TGTGCCAGCAGTTTAATAGCGGGAGGCTCGGGTGAGCAGTTCTTC
CASSLIAGGSGEQFF
>TRBD2|once|TRBJ2-1|TRBV25-1|15
TGTGCCAGCAGTGACCGACTAGCGGGGGGAAATGAGCAGTTCTTC
CASSDRLAGGNEQFF
>-|-|TRBJ2-5|TRBV15|15
TGTGCCACCAGCAGAGATGGCGAATCTAGCCAGACCCAGTACTTC
CATSRDGESSQTQYF
>TRBD1|few|TRBJ1-2|TRBV10-2|14
TGCGCCAGCAGTGTGACAGGGGGCGGCTATGGCTACACCTTC
CASSVTGGGYGYTF
>TRBD1|few|TRBJ1-4|TRBV2|13
TGTGCCAGCAGCGGGGACAGGGGTGAAAAACTGTTTTTT
CASSGDRGEKLFF
>-|-|TRBJ2-3|TRBV11-2|10
TGTTCCTCCCGGGGGGATACGCAGTATTTT
CSSRGDTQYF
>-|once|TRBJ1-1|TRBV2|13
TGTGCCAGCAGTGATCCAGGGAACACTGAAGCTTTCTTT
CASSDPGNTEAFF
>TRBD2|-|TRBJ2-7|TRBV7-2|14
TGTGCCAGCAGCCAGTCCCCGGGGGGTTACGAGCAGTACTTC
CASSQSPGGYEQYF
>TRBD2|-|TRBJ2-5|TRBV5-8|18
TGTGCCAGCAGCCACAACGCCAGACCGGGACTAGGGGCGGAGACCCAGTACTTC
CASSHNARPGLGAETQYF
>-|-|TRBJ1-1|TRBV5-6|19
TGTGCCAGCAGCTTGGTAAGAGGGGCCGGGACACTTTCTAACACTGAAGCTTTCTTT
CASSLVRGAGTLSNTEAFF
>-|-|TRBJ1-5|TRBV19|15
TGTGCCAGTAGTATAGTCAGGGATAGCAATCAGCCCCAGCATTTT
CASSIVRDSNQPQHF
>TRBD2|-|TRBJ2-2|TRBV6-5|16
TGTGCCAGCAGTTATTACGGCGGGGGGAACACCGGGGAGCTGTTTTTT
CASSYYGGGNTGELFF
>-|-|TRBJ2-3|TRBV11-2|15
TGTGCCAGCAGCTTGGGAGTGGGCAGCACAGATACGCAGTATTTT
CASSLGVGSTDTQYF
>-|-|TRBJ2-1|TRBV5-1|16
TGCGCCAGCAGCGAAAGGGATCTAGCCGGGTCGGGGGAGCAGTTCTTC
CASSERDLAGSGEQFF
>-|-|TRBJ2-3|TRBV19|15
TGTGCCAGTAGTAGCCTAGCCCCCTACACAGATACGCAGTATTTT
CASSSLAPYTDTQYF
>-|few|TRBJ2-2|TRBV19|16
TGTGCCAGTAGTCTCGTCGAGGCGGGGTACACCGGGGAGCTGTTTTTT
CASSLVEAGYTGELFF
>TRBD2|-|TRBJ2-5|TRBV28|14
TGTGCCACCCGGGGGCGGGAGGGCAGGGAGACCCAGTACTTC
CATRGREGRETQYF
>-|-|TRBJ1-2|TRBV2|13
TGTGCCAGCAGTGTGGGCAGAGGAGGTGGCTACACCTTC
CASSVGRGGGYTF
>-|once|TRBJ1-4|TRBV7-9|14
TGTGCCAGCAGCGTCGGGACTATGGGAGAAAAACTGTTTTTT
CASSVGTMGEKLFF
>-|-|TRBJ2-5|TRBV29-1|14
TGCAGCGTTGGTCACGGGGTCAGCCAAGAGACCCAGTACTTC
CSVGHGVSQETQYF
>-|-|TRBJ2-7|TRBV5-6|15
TGTGCCAGCAGCTTGGCCGGGGACATCGCCTACGAGCAGTACTTC
CASSLAGDIAYEQYF
>-|-|TRBJ2-6|TRBV27|14
TGTGCCAGTGCAGGGTACTCTGGGGCCAACGTCCTGACTTTC
CASAGYSGANVLTF
>-|-|TRBJ2-2|TRBV7-2|16
TGTGCCAGCAGCCCAACGGGACTGCAAAACACCGGGGAGCTGTTTTTT
CASSPTGLQNTGELFF
>TRBD2|-|TRBJ2-3|TRBV5-6|16
TGTGCCAGCAGCTTGGCCTTAGCGGGAGAAACAGATACGCAGTATTTT
CASSLALAGETDTQYF
>TRBD1|-|TRBJ2-7|TRBV27|13
TGTGCCAGCAGTCCGGGACAGTCCTACGAGCAGTACTTC
CASSPGQSYEQYF
>-|-|TRBJ2-1|TRBV11-2|13
TGTGCCAGCGGACAGTTCTTCGACAATGAGCAGTTCTTC
CASGQFFDNEQFF
>-|-|TRBJ1-1|TRBV27|14
TGTGCCAGCAGTTATCGGCGGGGGGACACTGAAGCTTTCTTT
CASSYRRGDTEAFF